The sequence of this T cell receptor beta chain was determined in a study of T-cell reconstitution after alpha-beta-depleted transplantation in children. Unique molecular identifiers were used in preparing the TCRbeta library. TCRdb re-analysed the PCR reads in MiXCR, keeping a single row per CDR3 protein. The sample consists of about 230,000 distinct CDR3 sequences, roughly a tenth of them appearing once. The CDR3 totals 19 residues. Per the germline V gene, CDR1 is SGHRS and CDR2 is YFSETQ. V trimming: 3 bases; J trimming: 0 bases; junction bases outside the gene matches: 7. Sequences were derived from PBMCs from the stem cell graft donor, sampled from the stem cell graft. The receptor was isolated from a human donor who donated a stem cell graft to a child with acute lymphoblastic leukemia. The chain employs TRBV5-1 and TRBJ2-1, with 15 bases that match TRBD2. DNA of the CDR3: TGCGCCAGCAGCTACCCGGGACTAGCGGGGGGCCCCTCCTACAATGAGCAGTTCTTC. The encoded protein is CASSYPGLAGGPSYNEQFF. Together with reference TRBV5-1 and TRBJ2-1, the CDR3 gives the full variable domain: KAGVTQTPRYLIKTRGQQVTLSCSPISGHRSVSWYQQTPGQGLQFLFEYFSETQRNKGNFPGRFSGRQFSNSRSEMNVSTLELGDSALYLCASSYPGLAGGPSYNEQFFGPGTRLTVL.